This TCR beta chain emerged from a study of T cell changes during pregnancy in multiple sclerosis. Assay used: immunoSEQ multiplex PCR; TCRdb lists only in-frame clones, some missing. This sample has fewer than 45,000 clones, with approximately 90% found just once. This clone showed up just once. Trimming took 3 bases from V and 5 from J; bases not matched to a gene: 10. The CDR3 has 16 residues. Germline CDR1 reads MGHDK; CDR2 reads SYGVNS. The chain combines TRBV25-1 with TRBJ2-5, with 9 bases fitting TRBD2. The sequencing used CD4+ T cells from peripheral blood mononuclear cells, collected after pregnancy. The sequence derives from a female donor in good health, enrolled as a control in a pregnancy study. CDR3 DNA: TGTGCCAGCAGTGACATAGCGGGAGTAGGGTTGGAGACCCAGTACTTC. Translating gives CASSDIAGVGLETQYF.